This T cell receptor (beta chain) was sequenced in a study of T cells in narcolepsy (dated by TCRdb to the late 2010s). In the study overall: Healthy control donors were enrolled in the study alongside patients who had narcolepsy type 1 or type 2 (NT1, NT2). The study used TCR Vbeta sequencing to track clonotypes in blood and CSF while looking for autoreactive T cells in narcolepsy patients that target self-antigens of hypocretin neurons (hypocretin, TRIB2). Overall study results and their limits: Patients and controls had similar numbers of sequenced blood memory CD4+ clonotypes, with averages of approximately 40,000 in patients and 33,354 in controls. In plots comparing CSF and blood CD4+ T cell clonotypes from the same patient, HCRT-specific and TRIB2-specific autoreactive clonotypes were highlighted. Autoreactive clonotypes were reported to be detected serially in the blood of the same patients and of different patients, but not in the blood of healthy controls. No sequences matching autoreactive T cell clones were present in some of the blood memory CD4+ repertoires from patients and controls.

For TCR Vbeta sequencing, memory CD4+ T cells were sorted ex vivo from the peripheral blood of narcolepsy patients and healthy controls. Trimming removed 2 bases from V and 7 bases from J, leaving 9 bases between the germline ends. Including the terminal cysteine and phenylalanine, the CDR3 comprises 13 residues. The CDR3 DNA has 39 bases and is translated from base 1. The germline V gene encodes CDR1 SGHDT and CDR2 YYEEEE. Of note for this clone: Its antigen target is currently unknown. No clone much larger than this one lies a single base away; base qualities are absent.

The protocol used for the library was the immunoSEQ multiplex PCR assay. TCRdb retrieved this table from immuneACCESS and kept in-frame rearrangements only. Not all clones are present; in checked studies, unresolved V genes account for under half, and no reason is known for the remainder. This sample is represented by tens of thousands of clones; over 75% of them were singletons. Jointly, the top ten make up roughly 1.6% of the sample. The TCR was taken from a human donor with narcolepsy. The sample comprised CD45RA- memory CD4+ T cells from PBMCs. The cell subset or site label of this sample denotes: memory T cells sorted ex vivo from peripheral blood. Here the chain combines TRBV5-6 and TRBJ1-4; the D segment could be TRBD1, given 6 matching bases. The DNA sequence follows: TGTGCCAGCAGCTTTGGGACAAGTGAAAAACTGTTTTTT. Translation gives CASSFGTSEKLFF.